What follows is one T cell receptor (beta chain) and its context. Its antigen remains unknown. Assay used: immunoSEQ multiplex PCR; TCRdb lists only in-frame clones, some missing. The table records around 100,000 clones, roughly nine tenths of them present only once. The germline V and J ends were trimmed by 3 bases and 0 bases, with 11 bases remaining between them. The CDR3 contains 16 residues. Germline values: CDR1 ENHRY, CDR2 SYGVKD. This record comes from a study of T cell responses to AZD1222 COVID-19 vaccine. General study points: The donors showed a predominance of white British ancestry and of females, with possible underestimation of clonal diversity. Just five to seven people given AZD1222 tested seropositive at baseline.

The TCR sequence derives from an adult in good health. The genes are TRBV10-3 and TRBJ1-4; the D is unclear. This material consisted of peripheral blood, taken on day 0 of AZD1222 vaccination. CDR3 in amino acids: CAISDTRSATNEKLFF. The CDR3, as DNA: TGTGCCATCAGTGATACCCGCAGCGCAACTAATGAAAAACTGTTTTTT.